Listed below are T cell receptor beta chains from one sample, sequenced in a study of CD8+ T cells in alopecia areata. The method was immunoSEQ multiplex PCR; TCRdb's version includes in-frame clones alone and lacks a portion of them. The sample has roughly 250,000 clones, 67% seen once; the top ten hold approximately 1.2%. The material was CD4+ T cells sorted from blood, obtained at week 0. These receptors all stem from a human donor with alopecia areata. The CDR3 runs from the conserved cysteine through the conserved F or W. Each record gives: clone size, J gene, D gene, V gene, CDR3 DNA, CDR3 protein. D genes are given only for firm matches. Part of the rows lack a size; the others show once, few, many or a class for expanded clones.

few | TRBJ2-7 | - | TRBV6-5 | TGTGCCAGCACTAAGGACGGCTCCTACGAGCAGTACTTC | CASTKDGSYEQYF
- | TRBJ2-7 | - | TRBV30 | TGTGCCGCCCACGGCGGGACCTACGAGCAGTACTTC | CAAHGGTYEQYF
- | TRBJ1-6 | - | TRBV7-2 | TGTGCCAGCAGCTTAGGGCCTTATAATTCACCCCTCCACTTT | CASSLGPYNSPLHF
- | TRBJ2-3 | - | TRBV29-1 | TGCAGCGTTGAAATGGCTACAGATACGCAGTATTTT | CSVEMATDTQYF
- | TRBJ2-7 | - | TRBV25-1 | TGTGCCAGCAGAGGGCGGACCGCCTACGAGCAGTACTTC | CASRGRTAYEQYF
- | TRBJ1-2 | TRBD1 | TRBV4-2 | TGTGCCAGCGCACCCACGCAGGGGGCATCTGGCTACACCTTC | CASAPTQGASGYTF
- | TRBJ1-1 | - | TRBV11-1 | TGTGCCAGCAGCATCAGGGAAACTGAAGCTTTCTTT | CASSIRETEAFF
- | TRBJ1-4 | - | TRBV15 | TGTGCCACCAGCAGAGAGGGGCAAACAACTAATGAAAAACTGTTTTTT | CATSREGQTTNEKLFF
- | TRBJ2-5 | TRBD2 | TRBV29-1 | TGCAGCGCACGGGAGGGGGAAGAGACCCAGTACTTC | CSAREGEETQYF
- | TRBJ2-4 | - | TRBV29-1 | TGCAGCGCTAGGGACGGCAAAAACATTCAGTACTTC | CSARDGKNIQYF
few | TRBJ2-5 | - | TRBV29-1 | TGCAGCGTTGAAAAGCAACAAGAGACCCAGTACTTC | CSVEKQQETQYF
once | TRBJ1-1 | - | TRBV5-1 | TGCGCCAGCAGCGCCACAGGGCTGAACACTGAAGCTTTCTTT | CASSATGLNTEAFF
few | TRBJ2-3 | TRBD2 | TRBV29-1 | TGCAGTGATAGCGGGGGCCGAAGCACAGATACGCAGTATTTT | CSDSGGRSTDTQYF
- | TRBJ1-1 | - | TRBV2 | TGTGCCAGCAGTGTTCAGCCAACTGAAGCTTTCTTT | CASSVQPTEAFF
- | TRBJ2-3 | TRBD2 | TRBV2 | TGTGCCAGCATTTTGAGACTAGCCTTTTTAGATACGCAGTATTTT | CASILRLAFLDTQYF
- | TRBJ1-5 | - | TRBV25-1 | TGTGCCAGCAGTGGGGTCGGTAATCAGCCCCAGCATTTT | CASSGVGNQPQHF
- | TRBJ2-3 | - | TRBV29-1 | TGCAGCGTTGAATCAGGGGCAAACACAGATACGCAGTATTTT | CSVESGANTDTQYF
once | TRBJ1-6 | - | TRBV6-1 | TGTGCCAGCAGTGAAGGACAGGCAGTTTCTTCACCCCTCCACTTT | CASSEGQAVSSPLHF
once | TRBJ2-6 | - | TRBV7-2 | TGTGCCAGCAGCTTCGGGGCGAGTAATGGGGCCAACGTCCTGACTTTC | CASSFGASNGANVLTF
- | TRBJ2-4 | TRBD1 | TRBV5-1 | TGCGCCAGCAGCTTGGCCATCGGCCAGGGGGCAAACATTCAGTACTTC | CASSLAIGQGANIQYF
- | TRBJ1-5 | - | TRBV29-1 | TGCAGGGGGCAGGGACACAATCAGCCCCAGCATTTT | CRGQGHNQPQHF
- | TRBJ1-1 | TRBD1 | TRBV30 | TGTGCCTGGAGTGTACAGGGGGATACTGAAGCTTTCTTT | CAWSVQGDTEAFF
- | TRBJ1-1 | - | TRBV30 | TGTGCCTGGAGCGGCAGGGTGACGGGTGAAGCTTTCTTT | CAWSGRVTGEAFF
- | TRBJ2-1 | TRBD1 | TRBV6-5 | TGTGCCAGCAGCCCACAGGGGGCTGGGGAAACCGAGCAGTTCTTC | CASSPQGAGETEQFF
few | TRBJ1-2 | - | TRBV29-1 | TGCAGCGCTCAGGGCCTTGATGGCTACACCTTC | CSAQGLDGYTF
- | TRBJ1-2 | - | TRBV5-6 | TGTGCCAGCAGCTCTACTACGGGGAATGGCTACACCTTC | CASSSTTGNGYTF
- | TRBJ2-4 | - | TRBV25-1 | TGTGCCAGCAGTGATGGCCCTAGCCAGCGCATTCAGTACTTC | CASSDGPSQRIQYF
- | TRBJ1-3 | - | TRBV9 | TGTGCCAGCAGCGAAGGACAGCACAGAAACACCATATATTTT | CASSEGQHRNTIYF
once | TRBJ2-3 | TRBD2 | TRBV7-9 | TGTGCCAGCAGTCCCGGGAGGGGACACACTAGCACAGATACGCAGTATTTT | CASSPGRGHTSTDTQYF
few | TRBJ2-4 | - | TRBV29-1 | TGCAGCGTTGAGCAGGAACTAAAAAACATTCAGTACTTC | CSVEQELKNIQYF
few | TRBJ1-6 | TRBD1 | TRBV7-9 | TGTGCCAGCGGGCGCTATCGGGACAGCTATTCACCCCTCCACTTT | CASGRYRDSYSPLHF
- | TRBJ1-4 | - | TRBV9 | TGTGCCAGCAGCCCCATGGGGACGCCTGGGGAACTGTTTTTT | CASSPMGTPGELFF
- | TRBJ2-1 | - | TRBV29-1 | TGCAGCGTTGAAGGAGGCCCCGGGCAGACCTACAATGAGCAGTTCTTC | CSVEGGPGQTYNEQFF
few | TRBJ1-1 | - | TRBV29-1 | TGCAGCGCAGGACAGAACATGAACACTGAAGCTTTCTTT | CSAGQNMNTEAFF
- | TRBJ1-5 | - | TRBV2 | TGTGCCAGCAACACCGACAATCAGCCCCAGCATTTT | CASNTDNQPQHF
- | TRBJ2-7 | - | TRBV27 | TGTGCCAGCAGTTTATCGATAAGGGGACGGATCTACGAGCAGTACTTC | CASSLSIRGRIYEQYF
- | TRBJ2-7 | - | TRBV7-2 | TGTGCCAGCAGCTTGTCCTACGAGCAGTACTTC | CASSLSYEQYF
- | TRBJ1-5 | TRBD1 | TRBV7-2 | TGTGCCAGCAGCTGGGGGACAGTTGGTCAGCCCCAGCATTTT | CASSWGTVGQPQHF
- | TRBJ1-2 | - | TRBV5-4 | TGTGCCAGCAGCCCTGGCGGCAGCTATGGCTACACCTTC | CASSPGGSYGYTF
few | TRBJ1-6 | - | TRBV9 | TGTGCCAGCAGCACCCTAGATGGGAATTCACCCCTCCACTTT | CASSTLDGNSPLHF
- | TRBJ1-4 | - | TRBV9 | TGTGCCAGCAGCCCCCAAGGGCGGGGGTATGGGAAACTGTTTTTT | CASSPQGRGYGKLFF
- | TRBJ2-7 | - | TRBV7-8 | TGTGCCAGCAGCCGCGGGCTATCCTACGAGCAGTACTTC | CASSRGLSYEQYF
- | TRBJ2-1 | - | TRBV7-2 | TGTGCCAGCAGCCTGGGAACCTACAATGAGCAGTTCTTC | CASSLGTYNEQFF
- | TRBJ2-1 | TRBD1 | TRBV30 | TGTGCCTGGAGGGCGGGACAGGCTAGGAGTGAGCAGTTCTTC | CAWRAGQARSEQFF
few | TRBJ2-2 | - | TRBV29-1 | TGCAGCGTTGCGGGACCGACGAACACCGGGGAGCTGTTTTTT | CSVAGPTNTGELFF
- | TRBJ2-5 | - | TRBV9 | TGTGCCAGCAGCGGATTCGCTAGGGAGACCCAGTACTTC | CASSGFARETQYF
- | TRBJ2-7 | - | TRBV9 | TGTGCCAGCAGCGTAGCTCCCGTGGGGTCCTACGAGCAGTACTTC | CASSVAPVGSYEQYF
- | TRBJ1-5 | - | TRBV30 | TGTGCCTGGAGTGCCTCCTTGGCCCAGCATTTT | CAWSASLAQHF
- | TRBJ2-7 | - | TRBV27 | TGTGCCAGCACTTCTCCAACCTACGAGCAGTACTTC | CASTSPTYEQYF
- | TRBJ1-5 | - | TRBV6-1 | TGTGCCAGCGAAACAGTGGGCAATCAGCCCCAGCATTTT | CASETVGNQPQHF
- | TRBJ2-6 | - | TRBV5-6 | TGTGCCAGCAGAGAGAAGTCTGGGGCCAACGTCCTGACTTTC | CASREKSGANVLTF
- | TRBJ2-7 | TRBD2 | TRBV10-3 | TGTGCCATCAGACTAGCGGGGACCTACGAGCAGTACTTC | CAIRLAGTYEQYF
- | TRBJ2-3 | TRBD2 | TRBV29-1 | TGCAGTGAGAAGCGGGGGAGCACAGATACGCAGTATTTT | CSEKRGSTDTQYF
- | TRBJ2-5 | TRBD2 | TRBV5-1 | TGCGCCAGCACCTGGACTAGCGGGGGGCAAGAGACCCAGTACTTC | CASTWTSGGQETQYF
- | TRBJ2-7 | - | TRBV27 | TGTGCCTCCAGGGAGCGTACTACCTACGAGCAGTACTTC | CASRERTTYEQYF
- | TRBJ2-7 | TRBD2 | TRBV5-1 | TGCGCCAGCAGCTTGGGACTAGCGGGGGGCCTGGCCTACGAGCAGTACTTC | CASSLGLAGGLAYEQYF
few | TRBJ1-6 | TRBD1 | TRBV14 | TGTGCCAGCAGGGTACAGGGGAACAATTCACCCCTCCACTTT | CASRVQGNNSPLHF